The clone carrying this T cell receptor beta chain appeared a few times. Its antigen is as yet unknown. Germline V gene sequence: CDR1 MNHNS, CDR2 SASEGT. V shed 2 bases and J shed 6 bases, with 13 bases lying between them. The CDR3 spans 14 residues. The data are from a study of tumor-infiltrating lymphocytes in primary liver carcinoma. Study context: Every patient in the cohort had a primary liver carcinoma. That carcinoma was treated by surgical resection. Men as well as women, aged 30 to 69 years, made up the patients. General study results and limits: Tumor top-250-clone fraction significantly exceeded that of blood (p = 0.039).

Total RNA (approximately 500 ng) served as template for TCR beta cDNA synthesis primed by a constant-region primer. Three nested multiplex PCR rounds, a slightly modified ARM-PCR method, built the TCR beta libraries. The first two PCR rounds used TRBV1-TRBV30 primers with a Cbeta primer, around 10 cycles each. TCRdb processed the multiplex PCR reads anew with MiXCR; each CDR3 protein has one entry. The data show 180,000 or so distinct CDR3 sequences, roughly three fifths seen once. Germline DNA was also extracted, while the blood RNA originated from unsorted whole blood. What was sequenced was peripheral blood. The chain has TRBV6-1 and TRBJ1-1; D unclear. This clonotype originated in a man between 40 and 49 years old with primary liver carcinoma and hepatitis B virus infection. This CDR3 reads CASSERREGAEAFF. In DNA form, the CDR3 reads TGTGCCAGCAGTGAAAGGAGGGAGGGCGCTGAAGCTTTCTTT.